This TCR beta chain stems from a study of blood T cell repertoires in COVID-19 (TCRdb year 2020). For context, the study as a whole: Collaborator samples came from the United States, Italy and Spain and covered acute and convalescent phases of COVID-19. The prospective study material was composed of cDNA or gDNA derived from T cells, B-cell-depleted T cells, or PBMCs. Deeply sampled blood TCRbeta repertoires from subjects exposed to, actively infected with, or recovered from COVID-19 were included in the dataset. A freely available public database, intended as a resource for researchers studying the immune response to SARS-CoV-2, is where the repertoires were released. Samples were obtained from the ongoing ImmuneRACE study (first 160 participants) and from over a thousand subjects provided by 6 global collaborators. Sample metadata almost always included a de-identified subject ID, COVID-19 status, age in years and sex. Where available, HLA class I and class II types were taken from metadata supplied by the sample provider and were not determined by assay-based typing. General findings and caveats noted by the study authors: How much clinical and demographic metadata was included differed by source and by participant, and the metadata was provided uncurated.

Details on this clone: Its antigen is not yet known. No base-level quality is on record; no much larger clone is a single base apart.

The collaborating institutions used their own protocols to collect whole blood in K2EDTA tubes. Collaborator samples were shipped for TCRbeta analysis as frozen whole blood, isolated PBMCs, or DNA extracted from either sample type. Including the terminal cysteine and phenylalanine, the CDR3 comprises 14 residues. Only CDR3 DNA is held: 42 bases, read in frame from base 1. CDR1 is given as MNHEY and CDR2 as SVGEGT, both from the germline V gene. V and J are truncated by 2 bases and 3 bases respectively, leaving an intervening sequence of 11 bases. TCRbeta CDR3 regions were amplified from genomic DNA using the immunoSEQ Assay, a bias-controlled multiplex PCR. Per the source publication's procedure: The number of nucleated cells in each sample was estimated by amplification of reference gene primers within the assay. To quantify the absolute abundance of each unique TCRbeta CDR3 rearrangement, sequence reads were collapsed and filtered. Productive Simpson clonality was computed per sample as the square root of Simpson's diversity index over productive rearrangements. Held by TCRdb, this immuneACCESS table contains in-frame sequences only and omits some clones. Under half of the omission traces to an unresolved V gene where checked; the cause of the rest is unknown. The V and J calls and clone size were taken over from that table, and D and trimming were inferred from the DNA. The sample table holds approximately 130,000 clones, of which around four fifths were seen once. The ten top clones hold roughly 25% of the sample.

The receptor comes from a human donor in a cohort sampled during active COVID-19. The sample comprised peripheral blood. The rearrangement joined TRBV6-2 or TRBV6-3 to TRBJ2-7; TRBD2 is possibly the D segment (5 matching bases). CDR3 loop: CASSYDYGYYEQYF. The DNA reads TGTGCCAGCAGTTACGACTACGGATACTACGAGCAGTACTTC.